The sequence of this TCR beta chain was determined in a study of blood T cell repertoires in COVID-19. Whole-study context: COVID-19 samples collected from the United States, Italy and Spain covered acute and convalescent phases. T cells, B-cell-depleted T cells, or PBMCs provided the cDNA or gDNA that served as material.

Per the authors' pipeline: Nucleated cell number was recorded as an estimate derived from reference gene primer amplification. Some clones are missing from TCRdb's copy, which holds only in-frame ones; the method was immunoSEQ multiplex PCR. That table gives V, J and clone size, and the DNA gave D and trimming. The sample gives approximately 60,000 clones, roughly four fifths of which show up once; around 8.7% is in the top ten. The sequence was collected from a woman aged 80 or older with acute or convalescent COVID-19. The sample comprised peripheral blood.

The chain's CDR3 is CASSFRTSGTYNEQFF. In nucleotides, the CDR3 is TGTGCCAGCAGTTTCAGGACTAGCGGGACCTACAATGAGCAGTTCTTC. The V call is TRBV2, the J call TRBJ2-1; 12 nucleotides line up with TRBD2. From germline, CDR1 is SNHLY and CDR2 FYNNEI. V was pared by 5 bases and J by 2 bases, with 4 bases of the junction left unmatched. The CDR3 loop spans 16 amino acids.